This T cell receptor beta chain was observed in a study of T-cell reconstitution after alpha-beta-depleted transplantation in children. Germline-derived CDR1 and CDR2 are SGHRS and YFSETQ. The CDR3 totals 19 residues. Trimming cost V 2 bases and J 0 bases; bases outside gene matches: 12. This clonotype appeared a few times. Unique molecular identifiers were used to barcode this TCRbeta library. A single record per CDR3 protein comes from TCRdb applying MiXCR to the PCR reads. This table holds roughly 500,000 distinct CDR3 sequences, around 12% found once. The sequencing used PBMCs from the stem cell graft donor, collected from the stem cell graft. The chain combines TRBV5-1 with TRBJ2-3; TRBD2 matches at 10 bases. The receptor was derived from a human donor who donated a stem cell graft to a child with combined immunodeficiency. The CDR3 sequence is CASSFLGLAGVPSTDTQYF. For the CDR3, the DNA is TGCGCCAGCAGCTTTTTAGGTCTAGCGGGAGTCCCCAGCACAGATACGCAGTATTTT.